This TCR beta chain appears in the sequencing data of a study of CD8 T cells in ankylosing spondylitis. This clonotype was recorded once. Its antigen is unknown. Libraries for TCR beta were made by quantitative 5'-RACE with molecular barcodes. MiXCR, run by TCRdb on the 5' RACE reads, gives a single entry per CDR3 protein. The sample includes about 130,000 distinct CDR3 sequences, roughly 18% of them seen just once. Trimming removed 0 bases from V and 4 bases from J, with 13 bases in between. The germline CDR1 and CDR2 sequences are ENHRY and SYGVKD. The CDR3 length is 15 residues. Study findings and constraints: Prior literature has documented some motif variants in synovial fluid and blood from reactive arthritis. The authors reported significant enrichment of disease-linked clones in matched ankylosing spondylitis synovial fluid. Within ankylosing spondylitis blood, a TCR beta motif made up of eight or nine highly homologous variants appeared to be characteristic.

The clonotype originates from a male donor with ankylosing spondylitis. The chain has TRBV10-3 and TRBJ2-7; tentatively, D is TRBD1 (6 bases). Material: blood, either unsorted or a sorted T cell fraction (not recorded which). In DNA, the CDR3 is TGTGCCATCAGTGAGTCGATTGGGACACCTTACGAGCAGTACTTC. Protein product: CAISESIGTPYEQYF.